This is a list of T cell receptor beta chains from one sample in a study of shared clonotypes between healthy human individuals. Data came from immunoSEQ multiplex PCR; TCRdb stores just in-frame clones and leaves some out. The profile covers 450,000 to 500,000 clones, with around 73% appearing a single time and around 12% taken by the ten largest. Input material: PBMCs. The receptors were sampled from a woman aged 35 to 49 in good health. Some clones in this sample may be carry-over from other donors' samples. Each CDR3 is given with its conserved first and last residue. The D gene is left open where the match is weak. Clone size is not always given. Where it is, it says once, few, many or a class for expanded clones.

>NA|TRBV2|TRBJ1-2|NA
CASNSGANYGYTF
TGTGCCAGCAACTCAGGGGCAAACTATGGCTACACCTTC
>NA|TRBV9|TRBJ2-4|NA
CASSASTAKNIQYF
TGTGCCAGCAGCGCCAGTACGGCCAAAAACATTCAGTACTTC
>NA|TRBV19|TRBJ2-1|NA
CASSVSTGGGGEQFF
TGTGCCAGTAGTGTGTCCACAGGGGGAGGGGGTGAGCAGTTCTTC
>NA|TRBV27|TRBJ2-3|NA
CASNRDGHTDTQYF
TGTGCCAGCAACCGGGACGGACACACAGATACGCAGTATTTT
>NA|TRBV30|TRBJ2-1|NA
CAWSVALGLENEQFF
TGTGCCTGGAGTGTAGCGTTGGGTCTGGAGAATGAGCAGTTCTTC
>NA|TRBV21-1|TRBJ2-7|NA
CASSRVQGPSYEQYF
TGTGCCAGCAGCAGGGTACAGGGGCCTTCCTACGAGCAGTACTTC
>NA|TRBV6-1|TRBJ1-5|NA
CASSEQPNSNQPQHF
TGTGCCAGCAGTGAGCAACCTAATAGCAATCAGCCCCAGCATTTT
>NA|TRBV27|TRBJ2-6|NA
CASSFNSPSGANVLTF
TGTGCCAGCAGTTTCAATTCACCCTCTGGGGCCAACGTCCTGACTTTC
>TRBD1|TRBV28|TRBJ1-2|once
CASSLSVDRRYYGYTF
TGTGCCAGCAGTTTATCGGTGGACAGGAGATACTATGGCTACACCTTC
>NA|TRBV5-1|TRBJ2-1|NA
CASSLGNRGEQFF
TGCGCCAGCAGCTTGGGAAATCGGGGCGAGCAGTTCTTC
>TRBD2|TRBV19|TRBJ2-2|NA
CASRTTSGTVGELFF
TGTGCCAGTAGGACGACTAGCGGGACGGTCGGGGAGCTGTTTTTT
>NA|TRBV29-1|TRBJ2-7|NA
CSVRVAYEQYF
TGCAGCGTCCGAGTTGCCTACGAGCAGTACTTC
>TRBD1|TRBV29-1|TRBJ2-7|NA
CSVFGAGQGIPEQYF
TGCAGCGTTTTCGGTGCGGGACAGGGGATCCCGGAGCAGTACTTC
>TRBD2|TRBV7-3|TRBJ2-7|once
CASSPWREGLSEQYF
TGTGCCAGCAGCCCGTGGCGGGAGGGCCTCTCCGAGCAGTACTTC
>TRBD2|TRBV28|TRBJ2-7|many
CASTTTGGSLYEQYF
TGTGCCAGCACCACCACGGGGGGTTCCCTCTACGAGCAGTACTTC
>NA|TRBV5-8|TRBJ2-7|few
CASYLQGSAYEQYF
TGTGCCAGTTATCTGCAGGGGTCGGCCTACGAGCAGTACTTC
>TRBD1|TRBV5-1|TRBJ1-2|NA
CASSPGGWDYGYTF
TGCGCCAGCAGCCCAGGGGGCTGGGACTATGGCTACACCTTC
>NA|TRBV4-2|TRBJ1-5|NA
CASSQHISNQPQHF
TGTGCCAGCAGCCAACATATTAGCAATCAGCCCCAGCATTTT
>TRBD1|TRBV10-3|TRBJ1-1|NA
CAISERSGQGVNTEAFF
TGTGCCATCAGTGAAAGGTCGGGACAGGGGGTGAACACTGAAGCTTTCTTT
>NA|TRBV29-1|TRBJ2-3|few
CSVNGDRSTDTQYF
TGCAGCGTAAACGGGGACCGTAGCACAGATACGCAGTATTTT
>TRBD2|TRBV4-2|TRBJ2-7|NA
CASSQAPHRGDSRQYF
TGTGCCAGCAGCCAAGCCCCACACCGGGGGGACTCCCGGCAGTACTTC
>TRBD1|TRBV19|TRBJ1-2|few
CASRGRGLDGYTF
TGTGCCAGTAGAGGCAGGGGGCTCGATGGCTACACCTTC
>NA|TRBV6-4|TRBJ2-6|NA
CASSDMGGLSGANVLTF
TGTGCCAGCAGTGACATGGGGGGACTCTCTGGGGCCAACGTCCTGACTTTC
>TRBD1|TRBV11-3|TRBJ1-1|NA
CASSLGTGENTEAFF
TGTGCCAGCAGCTTAGGAACAGGGGAGAACACTGAAGCTTTCTTT
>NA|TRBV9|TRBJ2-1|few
CASSVTGGHNEQFF
TGTGCCAGCAGCGTAACGGGTGGGCACAATGAGCAGTTCTTC
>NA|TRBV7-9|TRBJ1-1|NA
CASSAGPPEAFF
TGTGCCAGCAGCGCTGGACCACCCGAAGCTTTCTTT
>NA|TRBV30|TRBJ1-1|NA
CAWGALGTEAFF
TGTGCTTGGGGCGCCTTGGGCACTGAAGCTTTCTTT
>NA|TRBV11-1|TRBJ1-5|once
CASSPGGNQPQHF
TGTGCCAGCAGCCCCGGTGGGAATCAGCCCCAGCATTTT
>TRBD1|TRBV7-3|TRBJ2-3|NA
CASSLRDRERDTQYF
TGTGCCAGCAGCTTACGGGACAGGGAAAGAGATACGCAGTATTTT
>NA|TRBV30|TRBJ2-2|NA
CAWSMLKVTGELFF
TGTGCCTGGAGTATGCTGAAGGTAACCGGGGAGCTGTTTTTT
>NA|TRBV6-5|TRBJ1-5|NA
CASSPWNNQPQHF
TGTGCCAGCAGTCCCTGGAACAATCAGCCCCAGCATTTT
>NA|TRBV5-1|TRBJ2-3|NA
CASSLAPADTQYF
TGCGCCAGCAGCTTGGCCCCCGCAGATACGCAGTATTTT
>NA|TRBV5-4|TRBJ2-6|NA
CASSPRPPRGANVLTF
TGTGCCAGCAGCCCGCGGCCACCCCGGGGGGCCAACGTCCTGACTTTC
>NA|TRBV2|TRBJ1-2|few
CASSPDSVYGYTF
TGTGCCAGCAGTCCGGACAGTGTCTATGGCTACACCTTC
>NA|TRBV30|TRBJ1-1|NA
CAWKARLNTEAFF
TGTGCCTGGAAGGCCAGACTGAACACTGAAGCTTTCTTT
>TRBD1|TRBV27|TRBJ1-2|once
CASRPKGAGGYTF
TGTGCCAGCAGGCCAAAGGGGGCTGGCGGCTACACCTTC
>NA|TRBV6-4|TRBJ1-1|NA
CASSEAGEGTEAFF
TGTGCCAGCAGTGAGGCAGGGGAAGGCACTGAAGCTTTCTTT
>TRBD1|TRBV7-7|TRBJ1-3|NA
CASSPDRGVGNTIYF
TGTGCCAGCAGCCCAGACAGGGGGGTTGGAAACACCATATATTTT
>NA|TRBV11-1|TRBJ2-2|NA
CASSLEAGNTGELFF
TGTGCCAGCAGCTTAGAGGCAGGGAACACCGGGGAGCTGTTTTTT
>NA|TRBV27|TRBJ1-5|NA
CASSLGGLDNQPQHF
TGTGCCAGCAGTTTAGGAGGGTTGGACAATCAGCCCCAGCATTTT
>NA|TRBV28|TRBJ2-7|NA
CASSFGSGEQYF
TGTGCCAGCAGTTTCGGGTCGGGCGAGCAGTACTTC
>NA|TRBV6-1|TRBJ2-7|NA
CASSGGAEYEQYF
TGTGCCAGCAGTGGAGGGGCGGAATACGAGCAGTACTTC
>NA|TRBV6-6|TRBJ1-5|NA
CASSPDRRYNQPQHF
TGTGCCAGCAGCCCCGACAGGAGGTACAATCAGCCCCAGCATTTT
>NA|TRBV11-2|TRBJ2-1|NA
CASSSGRRPNEQFF
TGTGCCAGCAGCTCGGGACGGAGACCCAATGAGCAGTTCTTC
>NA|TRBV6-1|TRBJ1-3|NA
CASSGGGPLSGNTIYF
TGTGCCAGCAGTGGTGGGGGGCCCCTCTCTGGAAACACCATATATTTT
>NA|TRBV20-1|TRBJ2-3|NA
CSTLTDTQYF
TGCTCGACCCTTACAGATACGCAGTATTTT
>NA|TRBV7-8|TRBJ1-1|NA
CASSLAQGRAEAFF
TGTGCCAGCAGCCTGGCCCAGGGAAGGGCTGAAGCTTTCTTT
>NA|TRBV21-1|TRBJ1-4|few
CASRSHEKLFF
TGTGCCAGCAGAAGCCATGAAAAACTGTTTTTT
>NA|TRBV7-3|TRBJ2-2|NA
CASSTQGSGELFF
TGTGCCAGCAGCACTCAGGGGTCCGGGGAGCTGTTTTTT
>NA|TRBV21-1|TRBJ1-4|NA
CASSKAARQGYARANEKLFF
TGTGCCAGCAGCAAAGCTGCGAGACAGGGATACGCTAGGGCTAATGAAAAACTGTTTTTT
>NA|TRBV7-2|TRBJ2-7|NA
CASSLGAYEQYF
TGTGCCAGCAGCTTAGGAGCCTACGAGCAGTACTTC
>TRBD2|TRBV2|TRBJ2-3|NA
CASNGLAGDTQYF
TGTGCCAGCAATGGTCTAGCGGGAGATACGCAGTATTTT
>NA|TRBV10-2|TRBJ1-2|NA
CASSEAGARGYTF
TGCGCCAGCAGTGAAGCAGGGGCGCGTGGCTACACCTTC
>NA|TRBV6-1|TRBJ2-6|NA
CASISGSGANVLTF
TGTGCCAGTATTAGTGGCTCCGGGGCCAACGTCCTGACTTTC
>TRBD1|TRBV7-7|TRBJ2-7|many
CASSSGQGSYEQYF
TGTGCTAGCAGCTCGGGACAGGGGTCCTACGAGCAGTACTTC
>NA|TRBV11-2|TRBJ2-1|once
CASSLGLGEQFF
TGTGCCAGCAGCTTGGGGCTAGGCGAGCAGTTCTTC
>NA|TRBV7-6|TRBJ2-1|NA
CASSLEEPANEQFF
TGTGCCAGCAGCTTAGAGGAGCCTGCCAATGAGCAGTTCTTC
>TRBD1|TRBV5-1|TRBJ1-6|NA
CASSTKQGSYSPLHF
TGCGCCAGCAGCACGAAACAGGGGTCGTATTCACCCCTCCACTTT
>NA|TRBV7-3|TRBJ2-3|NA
CASSFSGTDTQYF
TGTGCCAGCAGCTTTTCGGGGACAGATACGCAGTATTTT